The 7 T cell receptor beta chains reported below all come from one sample, sequenced in a study of T-cell memory formation after mild COVID-19. TCRdb re-called the 5' RACE reads through MiXCR, storing one row per CDR3 protein. The data hold more than 250,000 distinct CDR3 sequences, with approximately 15% observed a single time. Input material: PBMCs or a T cell subset sorted from them (not recorded which). These receptor sequences come from a young man who had mild COVID-19 (a few samples of this study predate the infection). Cell type and time point are not known.

This chain connects TRBV29-1 to TRBJ1-2, with D perhaps matching TRBD1 (5 bases). From germline, CDR1 is SQVTM and CDR2 ANQGSEA. The CDR3 runs 12 residues. Trimming left V 3 bases short and J 4 bases short, with 9 bases between. CDR3 nucleotides: TGCAGCGTTGATGGGGGGTCCTATGGCTACACCTTC. Protein sequence: CSVDGGSYGYTF. Full variable domain (outside the CDR3, taken from reference TRBV29-1 and TRBJ1-2): SAVISQKPSRDICQRGTSLTIQCQVDSQVTMMFWYRQQPGQSLTLIATANQGSEATYESGFVIDKFPISRPNLTFSTLTVSNMSPEDSSIYLCSVDGGSYGYTFGSGTRLTVV.

The rearrangement uses TRBV19 and TRBJ2-7, with D perhaps matching TRBD1 or TRBD2 (5 bases each). The CDR3 sequence is 13 residues long. Germline V lookup: CDR1 LNHDA, CDR2 SQIVND (reference sequence). Trimming stripped 5 bases from V and 3 bases from J, with 11 bases between. The CDR3 coding sequence is TGTGCCAGTAGTTCTGGGACGGACTACGAGCAGTACGTC. This encodes CASSSGTDYEQYV.

This clonotype was seen more than once but under ten times. This chain connects TRBV20-1 to TRBJ1-2; TRBD1 matches at 8 bases. Losses at the gene ends were 7 bases for V and 7 bases for J; bases not matched to a gene: 11. Germline lookup yields CDR1 DFQATT and CDR2 SNEGSKA (reference sequence). The CDR3 extends over 13 amino acids. The CDR3 region is CSGPRGLSGGYTF. The CDR3 coding sequence is TGCAGTGGTCCCAGGGGGCTGAGCGGTGGCTACACCTTC.

This clonotype was seen more than once but under ten times. The chain is built from TRBV4-3 and TRBJ2-3; D ambiguous. CDR1 is LGHNA, CDR2 YSLEER, per germline. The CDR3 has 16 residues. V was clipped by 2 bases and J by 0 bases, with 12 bases between them. The CDR3 DNA follows: TGCGCCAGCAGCCAAAGGGCAGGTCCTAGCACAGATACGCAGTATTTT. Its translation: CASSQRAGPSTDTQYF.

V and J are TRBV20-1 and TRBJ2-3; D could derive from TRBD1 or TRBD2 (5 bases each). Between the trimmed V and J ends, which lost 6 bases and 5 bases, there was a span of 15 bases. The germline V gene has CDR1 DFQATT and CDR2 SNEGSKA (reference sequence). The CDR3 consists of 13 residues. CDR3 protein: CSAGDGVGDTQYF. CDR3 in DNA: TGCAGTGCCGGGGACGGAGTCGGAGATACGCAGTATTTT.

The V gene is TRBV2, the J gene TRBJ2-7, with TRBD2 as a possible D gene (5 bases). The V gene's germline CDR1 is SNHLY and CDR2 FYNNEI. The CDR3 is made up of 12 amino acids. Trimming left V 7 bases short and J 6 bases short, with 13 bases between. CDR3 coding DNA: TGTGCCAGCAAGGGAGTGGTCAGCGAGCAGTACTTC. This sequence encodes CASKGVVSEQYF.

The V call is TRBV11-2, the J call TRBJ2-3; 7 nucleotides align to TRBD2. V gave up 4 bases and J gave up 6 bases; unmatched junction bases: 16. This CDR3 comprises 17 residues. Germline CDR1 is SGHAT and CDR2 is FQNNGV. The CDR3 reads CASSSSSGWGGVDTQYF. The CDR3 bases are TGTGCCAGCAGCTCCTCGTCCGGTTGGGGGGGAGTCGATACGCAGTATTTT.